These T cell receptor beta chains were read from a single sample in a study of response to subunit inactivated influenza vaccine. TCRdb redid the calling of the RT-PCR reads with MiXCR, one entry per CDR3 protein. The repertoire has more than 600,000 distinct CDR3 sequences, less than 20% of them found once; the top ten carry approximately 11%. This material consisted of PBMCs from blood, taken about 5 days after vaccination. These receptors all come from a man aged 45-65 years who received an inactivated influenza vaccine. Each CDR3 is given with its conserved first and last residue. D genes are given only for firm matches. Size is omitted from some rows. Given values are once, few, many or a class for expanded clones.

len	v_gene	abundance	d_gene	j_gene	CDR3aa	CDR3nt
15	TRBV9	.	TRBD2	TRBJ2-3	CASSVEGLAGDTQYF	TGTGCCAGCAGCGTAGAAGGACTAGCCGGGGATACGCAGTATTTT
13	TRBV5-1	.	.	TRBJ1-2	CASSPRTLYGYTF	TGCGCCAGCAGTCCTCGGACTCTTTATGGCTACACCTTC
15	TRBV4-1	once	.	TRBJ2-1	CASSQTQGPVDEQFF	TGCGCCAGCAGCCAGACGCAGGGACCCGTCGATGAGCAGTTCTTC
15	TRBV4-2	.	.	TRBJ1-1	CAMGPGTLRNTEAFF	TGTGCCATGGGCCCCGGGACCCTAAGGAACACTGAAGCTTTCTTT
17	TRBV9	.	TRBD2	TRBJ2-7	CASSVAGGLAGGYEQYF	TGTGCCAGCAGCGTAGCCGGGGGTCTAGCGGGAGGGTACGAGCAGTACTTC
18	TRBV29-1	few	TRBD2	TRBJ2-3	CSVVRMGLAGESTDTQYF	TGCAGCGTTGTTCGGATGGGACTAGCGGGAGAATCCACAGATACGCAGTATTTT
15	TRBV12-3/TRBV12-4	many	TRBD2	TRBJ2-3	CASRRGLAATDTQYF	TGTGCCAGCAGGAGGGGACTAGCAGCCACAGATACGCAGTATTTT
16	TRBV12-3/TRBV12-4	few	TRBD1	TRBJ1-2	CASSPTRDRGRYGYTF	TGTGCCAGCAGCCCCACCCGGGACAGGGGACGCTATGGCTACACCTTC
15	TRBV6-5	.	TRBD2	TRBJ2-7	CASSYSREGAYEQYF	TGTGCCAGCAGTTACTCGCGGGAGGGCGCCTACGAGCAGTACTTC
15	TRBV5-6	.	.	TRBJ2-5	CASSLVRGTEETQYF	TGTGCCAGCAGCTTGGTTCGCGGGACGGAAGAGACCCAGTACTTC
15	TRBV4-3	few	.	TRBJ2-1	CASSQDENSYNEQFF	TGCGCCAGCAGCCAAGACGAGAACTCCTACAATGAGCAGTTCTTC
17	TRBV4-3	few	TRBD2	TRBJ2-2	CASSQGASGGATGELFF	TGCGCCAGCAGCCAAGGGGCTAGCGGGGGGGCCACCGGGGAGCTGTTTTTT
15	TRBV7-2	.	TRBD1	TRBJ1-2	CASSLGQGAFYGYTF	TGTGCCAGCAGCTTAGGACAGGGGGCTTTCTATGGCTACACCTTC
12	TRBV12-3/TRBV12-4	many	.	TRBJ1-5	CASRAGSQPQHF	TGTGCCAGTCGGGCGGGGAGCCAGCCCCAGCATTTT
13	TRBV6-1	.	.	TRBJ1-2	CASRDNPNYGYTF	TGTGCCAGCAGAGACAACCCTAATTATGGCTACACCTTC
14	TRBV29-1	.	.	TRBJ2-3	CSVERGTAADTQYF	TGCAGCGTTGAACGGGGGACAGCGGCAGATACGCAGTATTTT
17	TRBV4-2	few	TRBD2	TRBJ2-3	CASSQDFVSGGVDTQYF	TGTGCCAGCAGCCAAGATTTTGTTAGCGGGGGTGTAGATACGCAGTATTTT
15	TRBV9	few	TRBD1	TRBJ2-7	CASSSRQGPPYEQYF	TGTGCCAGCAGCTCGCGACAGGGCCCACCCTACGAGCAGTACTTC
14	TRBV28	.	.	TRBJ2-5	CASSTRGGQETQYF	TGTGCCAGCAGTACCAGGGGGGGCCAAGAGACCCAGTACTTC
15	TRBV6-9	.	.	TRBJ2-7	CASSYSPRGGYEQYF	TGTGCCAGCAGTTACAGCCCGAGAGGGGGCTACGAGCAGTACTTC
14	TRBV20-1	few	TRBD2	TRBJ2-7	CSASGTSDSYEQYF	TGCAGTGCCTCCGGGACTAGCGACTCCTACGAGCAGTACTTC
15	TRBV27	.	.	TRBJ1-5	CASSLVRGVGQPQHF	TGTGCCAGCAGTTTGGTCAGAGGAGTCGGTCAGCCCCAGCATTTT
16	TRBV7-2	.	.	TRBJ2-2	CASSLIHTVNTGELFF	TGTGCCAGCAGCTTAATTCATACGGTGAACACCGGGGAGCTGTTTTTT
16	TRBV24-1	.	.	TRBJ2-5	CATSDPTRGARETQYF	TGTGCCACCAGTGACCCCACTCGGGGGGCACGAGAGACCCAGTACTTC
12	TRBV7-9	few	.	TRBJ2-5	CASSFDIETQYF	TGTGCCAGCAGCTTCGACATAGAGACCCAGTACTTC
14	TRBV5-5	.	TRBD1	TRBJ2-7	CASSIRDSPYEQYF	TGTGCCAGCAGCATCCGGGACAGCCCCTACGAGCAGTACTTC
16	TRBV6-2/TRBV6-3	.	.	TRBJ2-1	CASSSPGGGAYNEQFF	TGTGCCAGCAGTTCTCCCGGCGGGGGCGCCTACAATGAGCAGTTCTTC
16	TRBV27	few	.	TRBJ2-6	CASSILGFSGANVLTF	TGTGCCAGCAGTATCCTCGGGTTCTCTGGGGCCAACGTCCTGACTTTC
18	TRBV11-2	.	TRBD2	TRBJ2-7	CASSSTWTSGRGAYEQYF	TGTGCCAGCAGCTCCACCTGGACTAGCGGGAGGGGAGCCTACGAGCAGTACTTC
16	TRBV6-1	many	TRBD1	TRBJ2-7	CASKKRLRDRVHEQYF	TGTGCCAGTAAGAAAAGACTCCGGGACAGGGTTCACGAGCAGTACTTC
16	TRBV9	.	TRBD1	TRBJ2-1	CASSSKGTGLYNEQFF	TGTGCCAGCAGCTCCAAGGGGACAGGGCTTTACAATGAGCAGTTCTTC
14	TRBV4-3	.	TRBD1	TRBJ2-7	CASSQGGQGHEQYF	TGCGCCAGCAGCCAAGGGGGACAGGGCCACGAGCAGTACTTC
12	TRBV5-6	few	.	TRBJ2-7	CASSMQRYEQYF	TGTGCCAGCAGCATGCAGAGATACGAGCAGTACTTC